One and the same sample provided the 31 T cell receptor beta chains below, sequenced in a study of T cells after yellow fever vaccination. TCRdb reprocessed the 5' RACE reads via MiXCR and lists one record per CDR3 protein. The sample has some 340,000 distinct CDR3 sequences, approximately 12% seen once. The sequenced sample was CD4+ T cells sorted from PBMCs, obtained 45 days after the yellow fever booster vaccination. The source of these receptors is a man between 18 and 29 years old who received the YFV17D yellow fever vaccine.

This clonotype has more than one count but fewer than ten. CDR3 DNA sequence: TGCGCCAGCAGCCTTACAGGGGCCGGGGGTTCTCTTCGACCTAATGAAAAACTGTTTTTT. Protein: CASSLTGAGGSLRPNEKLFF. The chain uses TRBV4-1 and TRBJ1-4; 7 nucleotides align to TRBD1. In germline, CDR1 is MGHRA, CDR2 YSYEKL. The CDR3 runs to 20 residues. The junction had 20 bases not matched to a gene; V was cut back by 4 bases and J by 3 bases.

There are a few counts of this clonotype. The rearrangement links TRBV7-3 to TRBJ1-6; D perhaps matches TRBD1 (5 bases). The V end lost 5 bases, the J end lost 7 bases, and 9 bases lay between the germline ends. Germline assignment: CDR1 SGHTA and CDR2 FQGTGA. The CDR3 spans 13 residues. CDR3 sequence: CASSPTANSPLHF. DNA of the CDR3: TGTGCCAGCAGCCCGACAGCAAATTCACCCCTCCACTTT.

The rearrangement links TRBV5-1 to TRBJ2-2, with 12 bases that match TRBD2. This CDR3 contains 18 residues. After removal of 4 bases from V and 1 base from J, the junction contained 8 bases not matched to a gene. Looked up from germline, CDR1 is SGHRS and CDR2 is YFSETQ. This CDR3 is CASSPGLAGILNTGELFF. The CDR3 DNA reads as TGCGCCAGCAGCCCAGGACTAGCGGGGATACTGAACACCGGGGAGCTGTTTTTT.

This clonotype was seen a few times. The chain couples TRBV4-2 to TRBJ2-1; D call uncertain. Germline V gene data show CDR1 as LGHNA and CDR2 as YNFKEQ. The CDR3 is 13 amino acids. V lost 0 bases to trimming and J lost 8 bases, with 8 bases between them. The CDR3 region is CASSQDTRDEQFF. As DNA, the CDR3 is TGTGCCAGCAGCCAAGATACCAGAGATGAGCAGTTCTTC.

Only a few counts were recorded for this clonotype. The chain's CDR3 is CASSLGLAGEDAYNEQFF. CDR3 DNA: TGCGCCAGCAGCTTGGGGCTAGCGGGGGAAGACGCCTACAATGAGCAGTTCTTC. This sequence joins TRBV5-1 and TRBJ2-1, with TRBD2 matching over 10 bases. CDR1 and CDR2 from the germline V gene are SGHRS and YFSETQ. This CDR3 contains 18 residues. Trimming removed 0 bases from V and 2 bases from J; junction bases left unmatched: 8.

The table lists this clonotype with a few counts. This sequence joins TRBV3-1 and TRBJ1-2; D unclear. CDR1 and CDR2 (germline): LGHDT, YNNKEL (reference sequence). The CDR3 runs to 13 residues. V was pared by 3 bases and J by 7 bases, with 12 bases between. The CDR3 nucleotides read TGTGCCAGCAGCCAGAAGCGGAGTCTTGGCTACACCTTC. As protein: CASSQKRSLGYTF. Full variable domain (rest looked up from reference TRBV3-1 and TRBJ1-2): DTAVSQTPKYLVTQMGNDKSIKCEQNLGHDTMYWYKQDSKKFLKIMFSYNNKELIINETVPNRFSPKSPDKAHLNLHINSLELGDSAVYFCASSQKRSLGYTFGSGTRLTVV.

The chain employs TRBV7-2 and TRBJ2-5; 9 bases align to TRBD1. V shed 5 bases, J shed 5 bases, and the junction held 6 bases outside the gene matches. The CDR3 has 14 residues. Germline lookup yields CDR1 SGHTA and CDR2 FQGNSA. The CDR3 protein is CASSVIQGAETQYF. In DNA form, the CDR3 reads TGTGCCAGCAGCGTAATACAGGGGGCTGAGACCCAGTACTTC.

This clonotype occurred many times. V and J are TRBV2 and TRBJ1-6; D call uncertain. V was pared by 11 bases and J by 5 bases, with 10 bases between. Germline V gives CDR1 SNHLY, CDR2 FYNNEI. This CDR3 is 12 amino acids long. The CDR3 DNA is TGTGCCGGTCAGACGGATAATTCACCCCTCCACTTT. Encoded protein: CAGQTDNSPLHF.

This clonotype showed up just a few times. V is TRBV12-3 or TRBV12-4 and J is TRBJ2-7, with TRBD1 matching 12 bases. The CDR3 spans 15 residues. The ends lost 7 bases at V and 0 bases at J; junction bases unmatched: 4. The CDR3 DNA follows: TGTGCCAGCATTCGGGACAGGGGGCCCTCCTACGAGCAGTACTTC. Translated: CASIRDRGPSYEQYF.

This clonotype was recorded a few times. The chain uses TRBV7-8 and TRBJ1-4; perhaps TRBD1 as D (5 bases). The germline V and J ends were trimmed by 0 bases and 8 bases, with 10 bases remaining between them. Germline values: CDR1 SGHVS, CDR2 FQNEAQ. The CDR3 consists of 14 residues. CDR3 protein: CASSLAGVSEKLFF. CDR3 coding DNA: TGTGCCAGCAGCTTAGCGGGGGTTAGCGAAAAACTGTTTTTT.

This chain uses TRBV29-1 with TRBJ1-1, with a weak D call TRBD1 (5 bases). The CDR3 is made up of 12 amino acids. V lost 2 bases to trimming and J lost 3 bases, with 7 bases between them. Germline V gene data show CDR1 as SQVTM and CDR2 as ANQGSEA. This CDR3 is CSVERQHTEAFF. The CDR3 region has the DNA TGCAGCGTTGAACGACAGCACACTGAAGCTTTCTTT.

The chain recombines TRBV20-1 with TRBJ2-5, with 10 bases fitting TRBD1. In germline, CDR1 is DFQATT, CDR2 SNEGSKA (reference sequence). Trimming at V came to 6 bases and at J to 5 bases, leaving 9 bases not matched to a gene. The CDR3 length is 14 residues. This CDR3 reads CSATWDRGGETQYF. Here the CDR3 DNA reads TGCAGTGCCACATGGGACAGGGGAGGCGAGACCCAGTACTTC.

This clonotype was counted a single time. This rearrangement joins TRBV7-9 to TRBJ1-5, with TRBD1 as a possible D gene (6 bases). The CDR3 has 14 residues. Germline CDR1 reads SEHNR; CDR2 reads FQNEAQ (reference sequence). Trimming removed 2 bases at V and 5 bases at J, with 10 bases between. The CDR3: CASSLSRGDQPQHF. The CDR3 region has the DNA TGTGCCAGCAGCTTAAGCAGGGGAGATCAGCCCCAGCATTTT.

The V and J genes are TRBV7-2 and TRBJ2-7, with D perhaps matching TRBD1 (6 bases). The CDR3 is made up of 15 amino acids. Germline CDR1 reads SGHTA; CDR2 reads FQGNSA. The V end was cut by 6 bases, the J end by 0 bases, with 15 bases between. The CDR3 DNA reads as TGTGCCAGCAGTCCGGACAGCAGAAGCTCCTACGAGCAGTACTTC. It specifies CASSPDSRSSYEQYF.

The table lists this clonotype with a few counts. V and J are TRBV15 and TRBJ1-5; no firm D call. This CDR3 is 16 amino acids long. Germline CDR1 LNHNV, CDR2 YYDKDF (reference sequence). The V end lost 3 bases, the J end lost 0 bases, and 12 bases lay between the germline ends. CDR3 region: CATSSLYTGSNQPQHF. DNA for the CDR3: TGTGCCACCAGCAGCCTCTACACGGGTAGCAATCAGCCCCAGCATTTT.

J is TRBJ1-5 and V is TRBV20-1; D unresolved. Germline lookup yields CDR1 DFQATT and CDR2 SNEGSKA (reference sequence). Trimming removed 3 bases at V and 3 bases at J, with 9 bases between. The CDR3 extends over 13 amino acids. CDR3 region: CSASGPTNQPQHF. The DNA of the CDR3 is TGCAGTGCTAGTGGACCGACCAATCAGCCCCAGCATTTT.

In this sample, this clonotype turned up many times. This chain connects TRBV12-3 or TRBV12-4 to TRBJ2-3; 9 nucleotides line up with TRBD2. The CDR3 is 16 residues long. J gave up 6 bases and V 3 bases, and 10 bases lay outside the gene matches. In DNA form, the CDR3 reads TGTGCCAGCAGTTTCCTCCGCGGGGGGGCAGCCGATACGCAGTATTTT. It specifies CASSFLRGGAADTQYF.

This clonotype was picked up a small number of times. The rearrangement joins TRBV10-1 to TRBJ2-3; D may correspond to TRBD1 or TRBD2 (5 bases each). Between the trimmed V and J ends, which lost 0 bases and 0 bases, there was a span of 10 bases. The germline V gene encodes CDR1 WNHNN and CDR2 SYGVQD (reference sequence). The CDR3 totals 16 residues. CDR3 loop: CASSESGTASTDTQYF. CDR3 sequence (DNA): TGCGCCAGCAGTGAGTCAGGGACGGCTAGCACAGATACGCAGTATTTT.

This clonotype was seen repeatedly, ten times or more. The CDR3 spells CASSSYRLAGRNEQFF. The CDR3 DNA sequence: TGTGCCAGCAGCTCCTACCGACTAGCGGGCCGTAATGAGCAGTTCTTC. The chain employs TRBV13 and TRBJ2-1; 10 bases agree with TRBD2. The CDR3 has 16 residues. CDR1 is PRHDT, CDR2 FYEKMQ, per germline (reference sequence). The V segment lost 4 bases and the J segment 7 bases; nucleotides outside the gene matches: 10. The complete variable domain, with remaining parts taken from reference TRBV13 and TRBJ2-1, reads AAGVIQSPRHLIKEKRETATLKCYPIPRHDTVYWYQQGPGQDPQFLISFYEKMQSDKGSIPDRFSAQQFSDYHSELNMSSLELGDSALYFCASSSYRLAGRNEQFFGPGTRLTVL.

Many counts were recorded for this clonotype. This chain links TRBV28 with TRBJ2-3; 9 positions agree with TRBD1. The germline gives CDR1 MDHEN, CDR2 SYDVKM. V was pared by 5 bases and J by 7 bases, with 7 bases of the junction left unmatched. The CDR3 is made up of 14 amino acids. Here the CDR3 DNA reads TGTGCCAGCAGTACCAGGACAGGGGAAAATACGCAGTATTTT. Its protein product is CASSTRTGENTQYF.

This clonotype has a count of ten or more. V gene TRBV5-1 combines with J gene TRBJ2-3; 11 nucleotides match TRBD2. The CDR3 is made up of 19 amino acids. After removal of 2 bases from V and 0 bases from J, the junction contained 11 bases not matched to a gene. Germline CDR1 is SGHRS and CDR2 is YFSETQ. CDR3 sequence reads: CASSFELAGALPSTDTQYF. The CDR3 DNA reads TGCGCCAGCAGCTTTGAACTAGCGGGGGCCCTTCCAAGCACAGATACGCAGTATTTT.

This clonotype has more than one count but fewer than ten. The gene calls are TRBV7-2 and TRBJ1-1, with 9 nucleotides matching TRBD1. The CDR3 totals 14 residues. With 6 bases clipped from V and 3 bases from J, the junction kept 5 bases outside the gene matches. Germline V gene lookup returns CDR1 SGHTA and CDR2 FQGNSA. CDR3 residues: CASSLQGADTEAFF. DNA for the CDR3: TGTGCCAGCAGTTTACAGGGGGCGGACACTGAAGCTTTCTTT. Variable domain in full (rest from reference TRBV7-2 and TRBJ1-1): GAGVSQSPSNKVTEKGKDVELRCDPISGHTALYWYRQSLGQGLEFLIYFQGNSAPDKSGLPSDRFSAERTGGSVSTLTIQRTQQEDSAVYLCASSLQGADTEAFFGQGTRLTVV.

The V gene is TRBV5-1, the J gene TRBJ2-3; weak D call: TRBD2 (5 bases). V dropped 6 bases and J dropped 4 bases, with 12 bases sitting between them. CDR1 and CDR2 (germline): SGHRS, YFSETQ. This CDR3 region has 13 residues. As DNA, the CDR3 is TGCGCCAGCACCTCGTCGGACTCAGATACGCAGTATTTT. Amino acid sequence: CASTSSDSDTQYF. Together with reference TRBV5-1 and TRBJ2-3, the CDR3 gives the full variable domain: KAGVTQTPRYLIKTRGQQVTLSCSPISGHRSVSWYQQTPGQGLQFLFEYFSETQRNKGNFPGRFSGRQFSNSRSEMNVSTLELGDSALYLCASTSSDSDTQYFGPGTRLTVL.

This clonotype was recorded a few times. Here the CDR3 DNA reads TGTGCCAGCAGTTTGCGGCGGCCCTACGAGCAGTACTTC. It specifies CASSLRRPYEQYF. The chain employs TRBV12-3 or TRBV12-4 and TRBJ2-7; no reliable D call. Trimming took 3 bases from V and 2 from J, leaving 8 bases between them. The CDR3 totals 13 residues.

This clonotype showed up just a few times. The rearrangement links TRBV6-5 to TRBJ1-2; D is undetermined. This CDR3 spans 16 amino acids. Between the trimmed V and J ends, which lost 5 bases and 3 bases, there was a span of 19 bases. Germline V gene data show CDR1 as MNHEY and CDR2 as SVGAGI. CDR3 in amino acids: CASSPGRERVYYGYTF. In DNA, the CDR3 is TGTGCCAGCAGTCCCGGGCGGGAGAGAGTCTACTATGGCTACACCTTC.

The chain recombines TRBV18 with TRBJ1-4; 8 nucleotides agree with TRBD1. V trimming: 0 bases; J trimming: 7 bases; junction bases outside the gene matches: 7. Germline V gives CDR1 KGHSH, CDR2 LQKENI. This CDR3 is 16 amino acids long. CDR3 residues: CASSPPGRTGREKLFF. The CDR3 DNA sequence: TGTGCCAGCTCACCACCTGGCCGGACAGGGCGTGAAAAACTGTTTTTT.

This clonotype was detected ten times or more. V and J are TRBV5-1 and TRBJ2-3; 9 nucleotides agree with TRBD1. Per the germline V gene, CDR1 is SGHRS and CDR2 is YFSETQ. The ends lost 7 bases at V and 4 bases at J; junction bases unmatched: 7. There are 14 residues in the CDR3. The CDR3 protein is CASRDRAIADTQYF. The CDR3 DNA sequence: TGCGCCAGCCGGGACAGGGCTATCGCAGATACGCAGTATTTT.

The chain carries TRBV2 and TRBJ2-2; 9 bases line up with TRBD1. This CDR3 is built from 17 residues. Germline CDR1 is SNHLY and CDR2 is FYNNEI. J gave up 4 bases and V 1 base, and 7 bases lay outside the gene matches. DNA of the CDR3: TGTGCCAGCAGTGAAGACGGGACAGGGTGGAGCACCGGGGAGCTGTTTTTT. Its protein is CASSEDGTGWSTGELFF.

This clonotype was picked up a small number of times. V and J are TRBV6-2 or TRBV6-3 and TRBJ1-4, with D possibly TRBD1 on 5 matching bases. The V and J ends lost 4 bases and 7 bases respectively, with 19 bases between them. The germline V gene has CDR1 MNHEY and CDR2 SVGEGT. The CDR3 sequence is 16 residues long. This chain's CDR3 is CASSFGTPAGGEKLFF. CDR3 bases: TGTGCCAGCAGTTTCGGGACGCCGGCGGGGGGTGAAAAACTGTTTTTT.

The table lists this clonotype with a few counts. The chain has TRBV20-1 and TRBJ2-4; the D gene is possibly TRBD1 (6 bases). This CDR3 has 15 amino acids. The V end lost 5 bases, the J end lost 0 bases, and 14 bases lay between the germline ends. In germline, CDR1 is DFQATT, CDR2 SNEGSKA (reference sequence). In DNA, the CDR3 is TGCAGTGCTGAGGACAGTCTACTAGCCAAAAACATTCAGTACTTC. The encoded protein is CSAEDSLLAKNIQYF.

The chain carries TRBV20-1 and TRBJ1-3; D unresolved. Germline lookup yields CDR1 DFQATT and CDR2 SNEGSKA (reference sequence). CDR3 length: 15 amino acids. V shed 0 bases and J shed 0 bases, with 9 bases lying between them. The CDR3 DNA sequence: TGCAGTGCTAGAGATTATACCATCTCTGGAAACACCATATATTTT. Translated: CSARDYTISGNTIYF.